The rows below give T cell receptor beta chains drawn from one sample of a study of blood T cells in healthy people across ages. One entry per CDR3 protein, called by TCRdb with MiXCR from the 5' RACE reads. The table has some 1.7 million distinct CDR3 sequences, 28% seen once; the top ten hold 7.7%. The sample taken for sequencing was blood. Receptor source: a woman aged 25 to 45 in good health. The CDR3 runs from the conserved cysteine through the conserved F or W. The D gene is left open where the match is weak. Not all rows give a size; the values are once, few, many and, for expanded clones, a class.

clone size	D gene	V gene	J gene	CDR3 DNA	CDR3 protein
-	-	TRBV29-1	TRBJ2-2	TGCAGCGTTGAACAAGGTCAGAGTCCCGGGGAGCTGTTTTTT	CSVEQGQSPGELFF
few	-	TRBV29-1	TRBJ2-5	TGCAGCGTTGTTTTCTCGTACCAAGAGACCCAGTACTTC	CSVVFSYQETQYF
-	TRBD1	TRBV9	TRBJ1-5	TGTGCCAGCAGCCCCGGGACAGGGTCCGGTCACCCCCAGCATTTT	CASSPGTGSGHPQHF
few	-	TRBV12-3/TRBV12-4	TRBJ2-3	TGTGCCAGCAGTTCCCGACCCGAGGATACGCAGTATTTT	CASSSRPEDTQYF
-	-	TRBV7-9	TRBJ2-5	TGTGCCAGCAGCCTCTGGCGGACAGCACTCCAAGAGACCCAGTACTTC	CASSLWRTALQETQYF
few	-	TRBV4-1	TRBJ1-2	TGCGCCAGCAGCCAAGATTTGGGGGTACCCTATGGCTACACCTTC	CASSQDLGVPYGYTF
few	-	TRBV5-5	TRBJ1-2	TGTGCCAGCAGCTTGGAGGTCAGGGACTATGGCTACACCTTC	CASSLEVRDYGYTF
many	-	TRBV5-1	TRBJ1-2	TGCGCCAGCAGCCCACCACAGTCGGGATACTATGGCTACACCTTC	CASSPPQSGYYGYTF
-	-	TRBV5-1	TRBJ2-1	TGCGCCAGCAGTCGGGACTCTTCCTGGAATGAGCAGTTCTTC	CASSRDSSWNEQFF
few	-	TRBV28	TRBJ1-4	TGTGCCAGCAGCCTAACAGGGTTAGGGACTAATGAAAAACTGTTTTTT	CASSLTGLGTNEKLFF
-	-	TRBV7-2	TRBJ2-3	TGTGCCAGCAGCTTAAGAATTCAGTCAGATACGCAGTATTTT	CASSLRIQSDTQYF
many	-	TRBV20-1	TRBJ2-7	TGCAGTGCAGTGAATAGCGGTCGGGGCCGCGAGCAGTACTTC	CSAVNSGRGREQYF
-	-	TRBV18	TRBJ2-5	TGTGCCAGCTCACCGGGCAGGGATGGCGGGGAGACCCAGTACTTC	CASSPGRDGGETQYF
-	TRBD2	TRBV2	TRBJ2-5	TGTGCCAGCACCGCGTGGGCTAGCGGGATAGAGACCCAGTACTTC	CASTAWASGIETQYF
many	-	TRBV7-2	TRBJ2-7	TGTGCCAGCAGCTTAGGTGGGGCTAGGAGCTCCTACGAGCAGTACTTC	CASSLGGARSSYEQYF
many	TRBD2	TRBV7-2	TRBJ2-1	TGTGCCAGCAGCTTAGACGGGGGGGCCGGGAATGAGCAGTTCTTC	CASSLDGGAGNEQFF
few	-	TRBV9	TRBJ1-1	TGTGCCAGCAGCCTCTGGGGGGGGAACACTGAAGCTTTCTTT	CASSLWGGNTEAFF
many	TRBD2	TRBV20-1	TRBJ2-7	TGCAGTGCGACTACCGGGACTAGCAGGGAGCAGTACTTC	CSATTGTSREQYF
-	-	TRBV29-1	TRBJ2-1	TGCAGCGTTGTGGCCAGGACAGCAATCTACAATGAGCAGTTCTTC	CSVVARTAIYNEQFF
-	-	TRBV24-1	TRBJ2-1	TGTGCCACCAGTGATCCCTGGGAGGCTGGCGTCGGCAATGAGCAGTTCTTC	CATSDPWEAGVGNEQFF
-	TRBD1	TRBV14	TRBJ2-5	TGTGCCAGCAGCCAACGGACTGACAGGGGGTACCAAGAGACCCAGTACTTC	CASSQRTDRGYQETQYF
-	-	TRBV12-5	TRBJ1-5	TGTGCTAGTAGTTTGATACTCGGGGAAAATCAGCCCCAGCATTTT	CASSLILGENQPQHF
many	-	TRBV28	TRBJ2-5	TGTGCCAGCAGTCTAACCCCGGGGGAAGAGACCCAGTACTTC	CASSLTPGEETQYF
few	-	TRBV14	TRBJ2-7	TGTGCCAGCAGCCAAGCACCCCTTACGTGGGCCGCCTACGAGCAGTACTTC	CASSQAPLTWAAYEQYF
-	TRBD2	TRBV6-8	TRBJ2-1	TGTGCCAGCAGCCAGGACGGAGGTCTAGCGGGGGGGTTGTACAATGAGCAGTTCTTC	CASSQDGGLAGGLYNEQFF
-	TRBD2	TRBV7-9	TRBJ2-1	TGTGCCAGCAGCTCCTCTATCGGGACTAGCGGGAGGGAGGATGAGCAGTTCTTC	CASSSSIGTSGREDEQFF
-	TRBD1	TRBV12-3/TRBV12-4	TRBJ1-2	TGTGCCAGCAGTGACAGGGCCACAAACTATGGCTACACCTTC	CASSDRATNYGYTF
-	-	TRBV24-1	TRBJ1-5	TGTGCCACCAGTGATGCGTATGGCAATCAGCCCCAGCATTTT	CATSDAYGNQPQHF
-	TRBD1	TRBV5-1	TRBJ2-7	TGCGCCAGCAGCTTGGCCTCAGGGGACAGGGTTATTAGAGAGCAGTACTTC	CASSLASGDRVIREQYF
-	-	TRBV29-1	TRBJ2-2	TGCAGCGTTGACAACCCTGACCGGAAGGACACCGGGGAGCTGTTTTTT	CSVDNPDRKDTGELFF
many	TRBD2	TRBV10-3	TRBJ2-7	TGTGCCACCGGCGGGACTAGCGGGAGCTACGAGCAGTACTTC	CATGGTSGSYEQYF
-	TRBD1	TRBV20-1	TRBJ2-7	TGCAGTGTTAAGGACAGGGGGCCCTACGAGCAGTACTTC	CSVKDRGPYEQYF
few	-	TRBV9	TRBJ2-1	TGTGCCAGCAGCGTAGATCCGGGGAGCTCCTACAATGAGCAGTTCTTC	CASSVDPGSSYNEQFF
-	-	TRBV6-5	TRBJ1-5	TGTGCCAGCAGTTACACAGCTTATCAGCCCCAGCATTTT	CASSYTAYQPQHF
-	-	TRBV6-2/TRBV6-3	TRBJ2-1	TGTGCCAGCAGTTACGCGGGGAACAATGAGCAGTTCTTC	CASSYAGNNEQFF
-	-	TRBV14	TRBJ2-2	TGTGCCAGCAGCCAAGTACAGTCGGGGGAGCTGTTTTTT	CASSQVQSGELFF
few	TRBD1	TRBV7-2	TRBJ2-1	TGTGCCAGCAGCTTAGTTGGGACAGGGGGCGGAAATGAGCAGTTCTTC	CASSLVGTGGGNEQFF
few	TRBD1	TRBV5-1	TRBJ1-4	TGCGCCAGCAGCTTGGATACAGGGGGTGAAGAGTCTGAAAAACTGTTTTTT	CASSLDTGGEESEKLFF
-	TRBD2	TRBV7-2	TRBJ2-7	TGTGCCAGCAGCTTATACGTAGCGGGGAGCTCCTACGAGCAGTACTTC	CASSLYVAGSSYEQYF
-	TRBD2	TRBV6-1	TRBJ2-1	TGTGCCAGCATTTGGGGGGGAGGCAATGAGCAGTTCTTC	CASIWGGGNEQFF
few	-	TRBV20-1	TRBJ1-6	TGCAGTGCTAGACCCAACCCATCCTATAATTCACCCCTCCACTTT	CSARPNPSYNSPLHF
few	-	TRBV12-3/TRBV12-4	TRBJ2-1	TGTGCCAGCAGTTTGAGTATTTCAACTGAGCAGTTCTTC	CASSLSISTEQFF
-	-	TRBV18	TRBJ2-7	TGTGCCAGCACGACTATTCCAGGGGACGAGCAGTACTTC	CASTTIPGDEQYF
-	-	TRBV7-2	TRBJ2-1	TGTGCCAGCAGCTTAGTAGAGGGGACAAATGAGCAGTTCTTC	CASSLVEGTNEQFF
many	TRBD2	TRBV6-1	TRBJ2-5	TGTGCCAGCACCCCGACTAGCGGGATCCGAGAGACCCAGTACTTC	CASTPTSGIRETQYF
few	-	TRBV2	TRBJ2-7	TGTGCCAGTGATACGGGCGGGAACTCCTACGAGCAGTACTTC	CASDTGGNSYEQYF
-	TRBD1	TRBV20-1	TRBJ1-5	TGCAGTGCTAGAGTCGGGACAGGGATAACCCTAGCCAATCAGCCCCAGCATTTT	CSARVGTGITLANQPQHF
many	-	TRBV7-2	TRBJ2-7	TGTGCCAGCAGCTTAAGCGGCCTAGCCTCCCCCCAGTACTTC	CASSLSGLASPQYF
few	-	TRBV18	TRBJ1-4	TGTGCCAGCTCACCGGGGGGAACTTCTGAAAAACTGTTTTTT	CASSPGGTSEKLFF
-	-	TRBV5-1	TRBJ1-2	TGCGCCAGCAGCCTTTCCAGGGGAGATGGCTACACCTTC	CASSLSRGDGYTF
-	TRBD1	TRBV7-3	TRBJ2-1	TGTGCCAGCAGCTTAAAAGGGACAGGGGCCGGGGATGAGCAGTTCTTC	CASSLKGTGAGDEQFF
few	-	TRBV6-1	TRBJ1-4	TGTGCCAGTAGTAACAGGTGGGGAGAAAAACTGTTTTTT	CASSNRWGEKLFF
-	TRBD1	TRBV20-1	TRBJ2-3	TGCAGTGCTGCCCGACAGGGTGGTACTTCGCAGTATTTT	CSAARQGGTSQYF
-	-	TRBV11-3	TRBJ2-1	TGTGCCAGCAGCCAGGGACCGTCCAATGAGCAGTTCTTC	CASSQGPSNEQFF
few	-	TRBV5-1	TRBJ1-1	TGCGCCAGCAGCTTGGCCAGGGGTATGGGTAACACTGAAGCTTTCTTT	CASSLARGMGNTEAFF
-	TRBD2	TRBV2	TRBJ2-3	TGTGCCAGCACTCTTCTAGCGGGCACAGATACGCAGTATTTT	CASTLLAGTDTQYF
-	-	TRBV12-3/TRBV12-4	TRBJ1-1	TGTGCCAGCAGTTCAGGTTTTGCTGAAGCTTTCTTT	CASSSGFAEAFF
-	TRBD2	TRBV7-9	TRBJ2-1	TGTGCCAGCAGCTCCGGGATGAATAGCGGGATCTACAATGAGCAGTTCTTC	CASSSGMNSGIYNEQFF
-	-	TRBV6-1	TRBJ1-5	TGTGCCAGCAGGGCATCTCAGCCCCAGCATTTT	CASRASQPQHF
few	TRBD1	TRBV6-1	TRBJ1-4	TGTGCCAGCAGTGAAAGTTTCAGGGGGAATGAAAAACTGTTTTTT	CASSESFRGNEKLFF